The rows below give T cell receptor beta chains drawn from one sample of a study of siplizumab effects on memory and regulatory T cells. Sequenced by immunoSEQ multiplex PCR; TCRdb stores in-frame clones only, minus some. The table shows about 100,000 clones, with around 90% occurring only once. The sequencing sample was made of non-Treg CD4+ T cells sorted from blood. All receptors come from a human donor in good health. The CDR3 runs from the conserved cysteine through the conserved F or W. A D gene is named only where the DNA matches it firmly. Where a row states a size, it is once, few, many or the class of an expanded clone; other rows omit it.

J gene | clone size | V gene | D gene | CDR3 protein | CDR3 DNA
TRBJ2-1 | . | TRBV5-8 | TRBD2 | CASSRSGSAYNEQFF | TGTGCCAGCAGCCGTAGCGGGAGCGCCTACAATGAGCAGTTCTTC
TRBJ2-1 | . | TRBV4-3 | . | CASSPRGRNEQFF | TGCGCCAGCAGCCCACGAGGGAGGAATGAGCAGTTCTTC
TRBJ2-2 | . | TRBV14 | TRBD2 | CASSLTSARNTGELFF | TGTGCCAGCAGCCTGACTAGCGCCCGGAACACCGGGGAGCTGTTTTTT
TRBJ1-4 | . | TRBV19 | . | CASSIPGVYNEKLFF | TGTGCCAGTAGTATCCCGGGTGTATATAATGAAAAACTGTTTTTT
TRBJ1-2 | . | TRBV6-5 | TRBD1 | CASGYRGRGYTF | TGTGCCAGCGGTTACAGGGGACGGGGCTACACCTTC
TRBJ1-4 | . | TRBV7-9 | . | CASSSWGQLATNEKLFF | TGTGCCAGCAGCTCCTGGGGACAATTAGCGACTAATGAAAAACTGTTTTTT
TRBJ2-2 | . | TRBV5-5 | TRBD1 | CASSPRDSNTGELFF | TGTGCCAGCAGCCCCCGGGACAGCAACACCGGGGAGCTGTTTTTT
TRBJ2-3 | once | TRBV6-4 | . | CASSDAGSTDTQYF | TGTGCCAGCAGTGACGCGGGATCCACAGATACGCAGTATTTT
TRBJ2-3 | few | TRBV5-4 | TRBD2 | CASRPGLAAGYTDTQYF | TGTGCCAGCAGACCGGGACTAGCGGCAGGATACACAGATACGCAGTATTTT
TRBJ2-2 | few | TRBV5-1 | TRBD1 | CASSLGWTGSGGELFF | TGCGCCAGCAGCTTGGGGTGGACAGGGAGCGGCGGGGAGCTGTTTTTT
TRBJ1-1 | . | TRBV7-9 | TRBD1 | CASVPRRTGDTEAFF | TGTGCCAGTGTCCCGCGCCGGACAGGGGACACTGAAGCTTTCTTT
TRBJ1-2 | . | TRBV29-1 | . | CSVGRSDSFNYGYTF | TGCAGCGTGGGGAGGTCGGACAGTTTTAACTATGGCTACACCTTC
TRBJ2-1 | . | TRBV7-7 | . | CASSLAPKVNEQFF | TGTGCTAGCAGCTTAGCCCCAAAGGTCAATGAGCAGTTCTTC
TRBJ2-1 | . | TRBV7-3 | TRBD1 | CASSVPGTGSNEQFF | TGTGCCAGCAGCGTACCCGGGACAGGGTCTAATGAGCAGTTCTTC
TRBJ1-5 | . | TRBV18 | . | CASSPGMSNQPQHF | TGTGCCAGCTCACCAGGGATGAGCAATCAGCCCCAGCATTTT
TRBJ2-5 | . | TRBV18 | TRBD1 | CASSPGTGATQYF | TGTGCCAGCTCACCGGGGACAGGTGCGACCCAGTACTTC
TRBJ1-2 | . | TRBV19 | . | CASSMGSSVYGYTF | TGTGCCAGTAGTATGGGGAGTTCGGTCTATGGCTACACCTTC
TRBJ2-7 | . | TRBV19 | . | CASSIGQGFYEQYF | TGTGCCAGTAGTATAGGGCAGGGGTTCTACGAGCAGTACTTC
TRBJ2-5 | . | TRBV18 | TRBD2 | CASSLSRGGQETQYF | TGTGCCAGCTCACTATCCCGGGGGGGCCAAGAGACCCAGTACTTC
TRBJ1-5 | . | TRBV15 | . | CATQQVNQPQHF | TGTGCCACCCAACAGGTCAATCAGCCCCAGCATTTT
TRBJ2-2 | . | TRBV19 | TRBD1 | CASSIQGANTGELFF | TGTGCCAGTAGTATACAGGGGGCCAACACCGGGGAGCTGTTTTTT
TRBJ2-3 | . | TRBV7-2 | . | CASSLEQARTDTQYF | TGTGCCAGCAGCTTAGAGCAGGCCCGCACAGATACGCAGTATTTT
TRBJ1-2 | . | TRBV6-5 | . | CASSYSPGTLSGYTF | TGTGCCAGCAGTTACTCCCCAGGGACCTTGAGCGGCTACACCTTC
TRBJ1-5 | . | TRBV7-2 | TRBD1 | CASTTGTGRNQPQHF | TGTGCCAGCACCACCGGGACAGGGCGGAATCAGCCCCAGCATTTT
TRBJ2-1 | . | TRBV7-3 | . | CASSPQLWDPRERVGEQFF | TGTGCCAGCAGCCCCCAGTTATGGGACCCCAGGGAAAGAGTCGGTGAGCAGTTCTTC
TRBJ2-2 | . | TRBV5-1 | TRBD1 | CATAGTGFDGELFF | TGCGCCACCGCCGGGACAGGGTTTGACGGGGAGCTGTTTTTT
TRBJ1-1 | . | TRBV10-2 | TRBD1 | CASSERGLRNTEAFF | TGCGCCAGCAGTGAGAGGGGGCTGAGGAACACTGAAGCTTTCTTT
TRBJ1-5 | . | TRBV19 | TRBD1 | CASSSDIRGQPQHF | TGTGCCAGTAGTAGCGACATCAGGGGGCAGCCCCAGCATTTT
TRBJ2-1 | . | TRBV7-9 | TRBD2 | CASSFLAGGRNEQFF | TGTGCCAGCAGCTTTCTGGCGGGAGGGCGGAATGAGCAGTTCTTC
TRBJ2-7 | . | TRBV2 | TRBD2 | CASSELGAGGYEQYF | TGTGCCAGCAGTGAACTGGGCGCGGGGGGGTACGAGCAGTACTTC
TRBJ2-2 | . | TRBV30 | . | CAWSPSDDTGELFF | TGTGCCTGGAGTCCTTCTGACGACACCGGGGAGCTGTTTTTT
TRBJ2-5 | . | TRBV5-3 | TRBD2 | CARSSRDSGRFQETQYF | TGTGCCAGAAGCAGCCGGGATAGCGGGAGGTTTCAAGAGACCCAGTACTTC
TRBJ1-1 | once | TRBV29-1 | TRBD1 | CSVEVQGSGHTEAFF | TGCAGCGTTGAAGTACAGGGGAGTGGCCACACTGAAGCTTTCTTT
TRBJ1-1 | . | TRBV6-1 | . | CASSTQGWAFF | TGTGCCAGCAGTACTCAGGGTTGGGCTTTCTTT
TRBJ1-4 | . | TRBV7-2 | . | CASSYLTNEKLFF | TGTGCCAGCTCCTATCTGACTAATGAAAAACTGTTTTTT
TRBJ2-7 | . | TRBV19 | TRBD2 | CATSSRTSGWEQYF | TGTGCCACATCATCCCGGACTAGCGGGTGGGAGCAGTACTTC
TRBJ1-2 | . | TRBV27 | . | CASRTGQPSANYGYTF | TGTGCCAGCAGGACGGGACAACCTTCAGCTAACTATGGCTACACCTTC
TRBJ2-7 | . | TRBV7-2 | . | CASSLVVAYEQYF | TGTGCCAGCAGCTTAGTAGTGGCCTACGAGCAGTACTTC
TRBJ2-7 | . | TRBV5-1 | . | CASSSPGGSEQYF | TGCGCCAGCAGCTCCCCCGGGGGAAGCGAGCAGTACTTC
TRBJ1-5 | once | TRBV27 | . | CASSLRALSPQHF | TGTGCCAGCAGTTTAAGGGCCTTATCGCCCCAGCATTTT
TRBJ1-2 | . | TRBV15 | . | CATSREQYYGYTF | TGTGCCACCAGCAGAGAACAGTACTATGGCTACACCTTC
TRBJ1-4 | . | TRBV6-5 | . | CASSGGGTTNEKLFF | TGTGCCAGCTCTGGTGGGGGGACAACTAATGAAAAACTGTTTTTT
TRBJ2-1 | . | TRBV7-6 | TRBD2 | CASSFYSGSDYNEQFF | TGTGCCAGCAGCTTTTATAGCGGGAGCGACTACAATGAGCAGTTCTTC
TRBJ2-5 | . | TRBV7-2 | TRBD2 | CASSPTSGETQYF | TGTGCCAGCAGCCCGACTAGCGGGGAGACCCAGTACTTC
TRBJ1-3 | . | TRBV7-9 | . | CASSRFYQTSGNTIYF | TGTGCCAGCAGCCGATTTTATCAGACCTCTGGAAACACCATATATTTT
TRBJ1-1 | . | TRBV21-1 | . | CASSNPQGPANTEAFF | TGTGCCAGCAGCAACCCACAGGGACCGGCGAACACTGAAGCTTTCTTT
TRBJ2-7 | . | TRBV11-2 | TRBD2 | CASSVGLAVGYEQYF | TGTGCCAGCAGCGTGGGACTAGCCGTTGGCTACGAGCAGTACTTC
TRBJ2-7 | . | TRBV5-1 | TRBD1 | CASSLTGTGYEQYF | TGCGCCAGCAGCTTGACCGGGACAGGGTACGAGCAGTACTTC
TRBJ1-5 | . | TRBV28 | . | CASSLGGKPGSNQPQHF | TGTGCCAGCAGTTTAGGGGGAAAGCCGGGGAGCAATCAGCCCCAGCATTTT
TRBJ1-1 | . | TRBV5-1 | . | CASSLQALGTEAFF | TGCGCCAGCAGCTTACAGGCGTTGGGAACTGAAGCTTTCTTT
TRBJ2-4 | . | TRBV6-1 | . | CASSERIVGLDIQYF | TGTGCCAGCAGTGAAAGAATCGTGGGTCTGGACATTCAGTACTTC
TRBJ1-6 | once | TRBV6-6 | TRBD1 | CASSRQGGSPLHF | TGTGCCAGCAGCCGACAGGGCGGCTCACCCCTCCACTTT
TRBJ2-2 | . | TRBV10-3 | . | CAIKEGRLNTGELFF | TGTGCCATCAAGGAGGGGCGGCTAAACACCGGGGAGCTGTTTTTT
TRBJ2-7 | . | TRBV5-5 | TRBD2 | CASGLAGKYEQYF | TGTGCCAGCGGACTAGCGGGAAAGTACGAGCAGTACTTC
TRBJ2-1 | . | TRBV4-2 | . | CASSPAGAGISYNEQFF | TGTGCCAGCAGCCCTGCGGGCGCGGGTATCTCCTACAATGAGCAGTTCTTC
TRBJ1-3 | . | TRBV29-1 | . | CSAGSGNTIYF | TGCAGCGCTGGGTCGGGAAACACCATATATTTT
TRBJ2-7 | . | TRBV7-2 | . | CASSLGGGGGFYEQYF | TGTGCCAGCAGCTTAGGGGGGGGCGGGGGCTTCTACGAGCAGTACTTC
TRBJ2-1 | . | TRBV6-1 | TRBD1 | CASSEYGQGANEQFF | TGTGCCAGCAGTGAATATGGACAGGGGGCGAATGAGCAGTTCTTC